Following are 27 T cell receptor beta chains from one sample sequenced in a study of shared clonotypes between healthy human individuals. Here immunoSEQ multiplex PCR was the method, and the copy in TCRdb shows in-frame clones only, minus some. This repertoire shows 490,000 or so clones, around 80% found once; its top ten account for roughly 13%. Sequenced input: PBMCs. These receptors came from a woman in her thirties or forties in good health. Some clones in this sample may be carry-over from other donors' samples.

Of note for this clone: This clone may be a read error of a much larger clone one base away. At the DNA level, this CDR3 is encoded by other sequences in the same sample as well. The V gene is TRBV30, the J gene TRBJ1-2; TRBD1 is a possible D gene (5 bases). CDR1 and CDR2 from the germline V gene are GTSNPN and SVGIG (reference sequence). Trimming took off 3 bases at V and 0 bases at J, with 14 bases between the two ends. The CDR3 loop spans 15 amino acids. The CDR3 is CAWRRAGFANYGYTF. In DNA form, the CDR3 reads TGTGCCTGGAGAAGAGCAGGGTTCGCTAACTATGGCTACACCTTC.

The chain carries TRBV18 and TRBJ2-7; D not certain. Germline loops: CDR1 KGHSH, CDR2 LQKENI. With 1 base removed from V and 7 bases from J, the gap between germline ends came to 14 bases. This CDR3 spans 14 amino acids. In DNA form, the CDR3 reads TGTGCCAGCTCACCACGGGCATATACGGGTGAGCAGTACTTC. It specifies CASSPRAYTGEQYF.

CDR3 sequence reads: CAIPGRLNTGELFF. Here the CDR3 DNA reads TGTGCCATCCCCGGACGGTTGAACACCGGGGAGCTGTTTTTT. The chain combines TRBV28 with TRBJ2-2; D is ambiguous. This CDR3 comprises 14 residues. V shed 10 bases and J shed 1 base, with 13 bases lying between them. Looked up from germline, CDR1 is MDHEN and CDR2 is SYDVKM. The whole variable domain, filled in from reference TRBV28 and TRBJ2-2, reads DVKVTQSSRYLVKRTGEKVFLECVQDMDHENMFWYRQDPGLGLRLIYFSYDVKMKEKGDIPEGYSVSREKKERFSLILESASTNQTSMYLCAIPGRLNTGELFFGEGSRLTVL.

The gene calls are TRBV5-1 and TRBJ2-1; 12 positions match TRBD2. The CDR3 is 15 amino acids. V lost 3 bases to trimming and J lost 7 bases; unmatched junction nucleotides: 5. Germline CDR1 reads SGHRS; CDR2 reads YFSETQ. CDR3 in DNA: TGCGCCAGCAGCTCCGGACTAGCGGGAAGGAATGAGCAGTTCTTC. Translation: CASSSGLAGRNEQFF.

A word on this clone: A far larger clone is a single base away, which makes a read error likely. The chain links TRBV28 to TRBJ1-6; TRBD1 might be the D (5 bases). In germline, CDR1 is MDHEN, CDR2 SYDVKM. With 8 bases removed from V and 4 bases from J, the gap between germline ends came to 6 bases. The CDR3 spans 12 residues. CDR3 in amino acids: CASGGYNSPLHF. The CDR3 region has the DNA TGTGCCAGCGGGGGGTATAATTCACCCCTCCACTTT.

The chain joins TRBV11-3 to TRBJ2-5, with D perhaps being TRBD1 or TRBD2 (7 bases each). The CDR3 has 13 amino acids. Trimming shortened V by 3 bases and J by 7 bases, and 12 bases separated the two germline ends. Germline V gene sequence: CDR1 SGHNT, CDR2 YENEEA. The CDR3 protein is CASSFDREGTQYF. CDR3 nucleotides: TGTGCCAGCAGCTTCGACAGGGAGGGGACCCAGTACTTC.

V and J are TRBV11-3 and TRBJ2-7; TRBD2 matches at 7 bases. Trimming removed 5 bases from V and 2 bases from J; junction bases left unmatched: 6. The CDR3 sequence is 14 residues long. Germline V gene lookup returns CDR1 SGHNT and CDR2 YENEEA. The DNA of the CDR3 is TGTGCCAGCAGCCCCCGGGAGGACCCCTACGAGCAGTACTTC. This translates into CASSPREDPYEQYF.

CDR3: CASSKQGSAEAFF. The CDR3, as DNA: TGTGCCAGCAGCAAACAGGGGTCCGCTGAAGCTTTCTTT. The chain links TRBV28 to TRBJ1-1; TRBD1 matches 7 bases. The CDR3 loop spans 13 amino acids. Germline-derived CDR1 and CDR2 are MDHEN and SYDVKM. The junction had 7 bases not matched to a gene; V was cut back by 6 bases and J by 6 bases.

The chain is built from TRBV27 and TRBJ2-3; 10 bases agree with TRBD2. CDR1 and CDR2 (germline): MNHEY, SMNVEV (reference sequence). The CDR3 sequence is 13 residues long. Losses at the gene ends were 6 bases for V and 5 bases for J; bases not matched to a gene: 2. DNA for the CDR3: TGTGCCAGCAGCAAGCGGGAGGGAGATACGCAGTATTTT. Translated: CASSKREGDTQYF.

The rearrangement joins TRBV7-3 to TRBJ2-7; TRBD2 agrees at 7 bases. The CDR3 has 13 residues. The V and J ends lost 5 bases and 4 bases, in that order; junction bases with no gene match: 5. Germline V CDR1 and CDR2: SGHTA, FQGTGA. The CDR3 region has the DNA TGTGCCAGCAGCCCGGGGGGTCAGTACGAGCAGTACTTC. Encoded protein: CASSPGGQYEQYF.

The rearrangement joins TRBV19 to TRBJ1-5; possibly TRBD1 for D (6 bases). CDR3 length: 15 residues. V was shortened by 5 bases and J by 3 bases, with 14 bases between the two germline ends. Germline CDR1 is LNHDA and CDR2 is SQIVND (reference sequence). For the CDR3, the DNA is TGTGCCAGTAGTTCACAGGGAAACCTCAATCAGCCCCAGCATTTT. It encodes CASSSQGNLNQPQHF. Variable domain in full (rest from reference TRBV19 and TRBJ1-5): DGGITQSPKYLFRKEGQNVTLSCEQNLNHDAMYWYRQDPGQGLRLIYYSQIVNDFQKGDIAEGYSVSREKKESFPLTVTSAQKNPTAFYLCASSSQGNLNQPQHFGDGTRLSIL.

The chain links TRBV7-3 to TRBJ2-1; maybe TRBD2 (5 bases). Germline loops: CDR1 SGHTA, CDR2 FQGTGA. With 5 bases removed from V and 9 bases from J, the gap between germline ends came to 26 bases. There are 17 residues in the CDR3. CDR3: CASSPEAGIYQPSEQFF. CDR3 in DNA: TGTGCCAGCAGCCCCGAGGCCGGGATATACCAGCCAAGTGAGCAGTTCTTC. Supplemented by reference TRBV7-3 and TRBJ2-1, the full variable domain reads GAGVSQTPSNKVTEKGKYVELRCDPISGHTALYWYRQSLGQGPEFLIYFQGTGAADDSGLPNDRFFAVRPEGSVSTLKIQRTERGDSAVYLCASSPEAGIYQPSEQFFGPGTRLTVL.

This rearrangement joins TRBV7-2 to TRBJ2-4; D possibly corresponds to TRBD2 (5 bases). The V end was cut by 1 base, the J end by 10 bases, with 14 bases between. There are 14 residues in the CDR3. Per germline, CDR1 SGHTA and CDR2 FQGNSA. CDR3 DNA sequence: TGTGCCAGCAGCTTAGGGGCGGTGAGAGGGATTCAGTACTTC. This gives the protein CASSLGAVRGIQYF.

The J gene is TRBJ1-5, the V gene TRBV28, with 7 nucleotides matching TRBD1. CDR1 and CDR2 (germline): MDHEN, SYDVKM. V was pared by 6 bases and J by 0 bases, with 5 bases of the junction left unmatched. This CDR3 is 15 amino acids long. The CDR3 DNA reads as TGTGCCAGCAGATTACAGGGGAATAGCAATCAGCCCCAGCATTTT. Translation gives CASRLQGNSNQPQHF.

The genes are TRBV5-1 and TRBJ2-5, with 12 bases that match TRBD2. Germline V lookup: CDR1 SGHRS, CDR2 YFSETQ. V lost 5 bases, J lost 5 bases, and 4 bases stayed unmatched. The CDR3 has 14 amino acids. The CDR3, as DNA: TGCGCCAGCAGTCATGGACTAGCGGGGGAGACCCAGTACTTC. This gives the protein CASSHGLAGETQYF.

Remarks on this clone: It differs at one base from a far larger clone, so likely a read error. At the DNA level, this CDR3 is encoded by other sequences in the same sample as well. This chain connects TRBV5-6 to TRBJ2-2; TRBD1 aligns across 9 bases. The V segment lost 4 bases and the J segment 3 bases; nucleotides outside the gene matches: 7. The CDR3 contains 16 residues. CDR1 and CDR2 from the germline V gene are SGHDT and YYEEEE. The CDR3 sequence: CASSPGTGRDTGELFF. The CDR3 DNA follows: TGTGCCAGCAGCCCTGGGACAGGGCGAGACACCGGGGAGCTGTTTTTT.

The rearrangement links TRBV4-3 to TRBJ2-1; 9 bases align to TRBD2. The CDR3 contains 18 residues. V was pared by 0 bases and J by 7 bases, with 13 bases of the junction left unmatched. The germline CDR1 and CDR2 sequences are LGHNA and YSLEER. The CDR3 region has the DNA TGCGCCAGCAGCCAAGACTATTATATATTAGCGGGAGCGAATGAGCAGTTCTTC. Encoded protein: CASSQDYYILAGANEQFF.

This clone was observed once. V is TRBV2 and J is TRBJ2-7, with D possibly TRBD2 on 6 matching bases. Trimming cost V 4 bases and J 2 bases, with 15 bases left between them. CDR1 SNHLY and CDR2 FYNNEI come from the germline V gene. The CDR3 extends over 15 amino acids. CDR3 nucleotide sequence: TGTGCCAGCAGTGGGTTTGAGCGGGCCGCCTACGAGCAGTACTTC. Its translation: CASSGFERAAYEQYF.

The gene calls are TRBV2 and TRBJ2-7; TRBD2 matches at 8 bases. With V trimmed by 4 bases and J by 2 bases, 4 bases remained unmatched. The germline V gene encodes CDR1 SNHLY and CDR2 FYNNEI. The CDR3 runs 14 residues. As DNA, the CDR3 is TGTGCCAGCAGTGGGCTAGCGGGCGCCTACGAGCAGTACTTC. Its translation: CASSGLAGAYEQYF.

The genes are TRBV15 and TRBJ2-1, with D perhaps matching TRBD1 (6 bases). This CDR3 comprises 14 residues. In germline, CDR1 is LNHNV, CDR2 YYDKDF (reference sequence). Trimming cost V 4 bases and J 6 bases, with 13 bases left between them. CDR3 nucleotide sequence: TGTGCCACCAGCACCTCAACAGGGTTCAATGAGCAGTTCTTC. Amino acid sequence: CATSTSTGFNEQFF.

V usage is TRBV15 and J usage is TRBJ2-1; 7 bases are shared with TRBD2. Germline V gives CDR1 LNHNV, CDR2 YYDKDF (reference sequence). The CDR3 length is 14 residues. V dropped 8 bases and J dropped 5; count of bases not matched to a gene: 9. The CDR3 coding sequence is TGTGCCACCGTCGCCAGGCTAGCGGACAATGAGCAGTTCTTC. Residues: CATVARLADNEQFF.

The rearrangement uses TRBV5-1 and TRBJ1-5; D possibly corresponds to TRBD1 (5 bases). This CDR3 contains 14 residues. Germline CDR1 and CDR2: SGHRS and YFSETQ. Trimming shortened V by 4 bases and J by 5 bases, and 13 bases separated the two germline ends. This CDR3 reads CASSPGTDYQPQHF. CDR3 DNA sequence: TGCGCCAGCAGCCCCGGGACGGATTATCAGCCCCAGCATTTT.

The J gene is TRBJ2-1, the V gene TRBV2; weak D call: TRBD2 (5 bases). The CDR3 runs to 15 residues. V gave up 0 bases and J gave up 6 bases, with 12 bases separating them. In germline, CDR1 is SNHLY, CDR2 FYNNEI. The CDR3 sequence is CASSEALRGVNEQFF. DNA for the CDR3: TGTGCCAGCAGTGAAGCGCTTCGGGGAGTCAATGAGCAGTTCTTC.

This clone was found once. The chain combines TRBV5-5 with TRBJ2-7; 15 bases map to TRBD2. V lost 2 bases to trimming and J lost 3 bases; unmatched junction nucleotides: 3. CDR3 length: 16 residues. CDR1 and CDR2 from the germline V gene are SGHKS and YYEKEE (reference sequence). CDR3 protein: CASSLGLAGGHYEQYF. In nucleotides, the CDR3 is TGTGCCAGCAGCTTAGGACTAGCGGGAGGGCACTACGAGCAGTACTTC. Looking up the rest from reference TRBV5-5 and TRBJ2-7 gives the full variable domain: DAGVTQSPTHLIKTRGQQVTLRCSPISGHKSVSWYQQVLGQGPQFIFQYYEKEERGRGNFPDRFSARQFPNYSSELNVNALLLGDSALYLCASSLGLAGGHYEQYFGPGTRLTVT.

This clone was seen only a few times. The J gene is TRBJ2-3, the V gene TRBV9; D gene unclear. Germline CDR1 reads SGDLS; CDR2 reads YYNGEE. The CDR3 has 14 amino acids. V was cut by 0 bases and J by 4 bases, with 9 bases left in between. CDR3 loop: CASSVGGYADTQYF. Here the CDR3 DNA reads TGTGCCAGCAGCGTAGGTGGGTATGCAGATACGCAGTATTTT.

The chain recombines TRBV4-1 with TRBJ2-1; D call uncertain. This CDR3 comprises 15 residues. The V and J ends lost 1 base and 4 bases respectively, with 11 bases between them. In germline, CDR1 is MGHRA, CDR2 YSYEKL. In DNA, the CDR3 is TGCGCCAGCAGCCAAGCCGGAGCCAAATACAATGAGCAGTTCTTC. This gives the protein CASSQAGAKYNEQFF.

This CDR3 reads CASSQGERGRIYQPQHF. The CDR3, as DNA: TGTGCCAGCAGCCAAGGGGAGAGGGGCAGGATTTATCAGCCCCAGCATTTT. The V and J genes are TRBV4-2 and TRBJ1-5, with D perhaps TRBD1 (5 bases). This CDR3 region has 17 residues. The V end lost 1 base, the J end lost 5 bases, and 18 bases lay between the germline ends. Looked up from germline, CDR1 is LGHNA and CDR2 is YNFKEQ.